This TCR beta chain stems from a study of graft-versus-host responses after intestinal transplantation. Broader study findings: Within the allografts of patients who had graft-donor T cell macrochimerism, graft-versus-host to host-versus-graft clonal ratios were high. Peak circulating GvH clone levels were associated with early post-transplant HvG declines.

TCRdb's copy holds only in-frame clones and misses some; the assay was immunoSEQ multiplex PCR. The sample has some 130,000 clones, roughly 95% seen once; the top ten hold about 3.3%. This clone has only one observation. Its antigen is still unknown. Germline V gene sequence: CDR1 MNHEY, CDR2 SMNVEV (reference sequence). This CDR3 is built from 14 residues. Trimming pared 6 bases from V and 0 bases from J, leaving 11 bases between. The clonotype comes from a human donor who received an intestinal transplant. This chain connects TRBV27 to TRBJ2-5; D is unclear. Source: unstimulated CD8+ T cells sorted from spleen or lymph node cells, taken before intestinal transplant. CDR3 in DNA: TGTGCCAGCAGAATTACACCGTACCAAGAGACCCAGTACTTC. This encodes CASRITPYQETQYF.